This TCR beta chain derives from a study of shared clonotypes between healthy human individuals. Study at large: Donors consisted of two women and three men between 18 and 49. Per-donor plates numbered three CD4 naive, three CD4 memory, two CD8 naive and one CD8 memory.

Only Caucasian adults living in Nashville, Tennessee made up the donor group. This CDR3 is 14 amino acids long. After removal of 1 base from V and 3 bases from J, the junction contained 4 bases not matched to a gene. Germline V gene data show CDR1 as SGHDT and CDR2 as YYEEEE. Original processing notes: Filtering was not the same, since immunoSEQ gave junction-only sequences without quality scores. Profiled with immunoSEQ multiplex PCR; TCRdb holds only in-frame clones, not every one. D and trimming were read from the DNA, whereas the V and J calls and clone size are those reported in that table. Of more than 1.2 million clones listed, 98% were seen once; the top ten hold roughly 0.36%.

The clonotype was recovered from a man aged 25-40 years in good health. Sequencing input: naive CD4+ T cells sorted from blood. The subset denotes: CD45RA+ positively selected. This chain connects TRBV5-6 to TRBJ2-7, with 7 bases aligning to TRBD1. CDR3 amino acids: CASSLWDRDYEQYF. The CDR3 DNA is TGTGCCAGCAGCTTGTGGGACAGAGACTACGAGCAGTACTTC.